The clone carrying this T cell receptor beta chain appeared once. The target antigen is unknown. In the CD4+ fraction, cells were divided into CD45RA+ naive and CD45RA-negative memory subsets. The CDR3 has 15 residues. Looked up from germline, CDR1 is SGHAT and CDR2 is FQNNGV. J lost 3 bases, V lost 5 bases, and 2 bases had no gene match. These data belong to a study of shared clonotypes between healthy human individuals. Background on the study: Sampling drew on donors who were a couple of women and a few men aged 18 to 49. Study-wide findings and caveats: Blood was the sole source, and tissue repertoires probably differ.

Genomic DNA of each subset was evenly split across several immunoSEQ plates. The protocol was immunoSEQ multiplex PCR, while the TCRdb copy is restricted to in-frame clones and leaves out a portion. The profile shows some 1.4 million clones, roughly 97% of them singletons. The receptor was isolated from a young man in good health. The V gene is TRBV11-2, the J gene TRBJ2-1, with 12 bases identical to TRBD2. The source material was naive CD4+ T cells sorted from blood. The subset here: CD45RA+ positively selected. CDR3: CASSASGRGYNEQFF. The CDR3 nucleotides read TGTGCCAGCAGCGCTAGCGGGAGGGGCTACAATGAGCAGTTCTTC.